Following are 5 T cell receptor beta chains from one sample sequenced in a study of regulatory T cells in long-lasting Graves disease (dated by TCRdb to the early 2020s). Libraries were prepared through multiplex PCR. Sequencing was performed on an Illumina HiSeq 4000. TCR beta libraries were built with iRepertoire HTBI primers and Arm-PCR amplification of CDR3 regions. TCRdb trimmed the raw reads at Q25, called clones with MiXCR and kept productive beta chains. Each CDR3 protein appears once, grouped with its most common genes and DNA. A total of fewer than 500,000 distinct CDR3 sequences appear in this sample, roughly 16% of them only once. 12% of the sample rests with the top ten. In the paper's terms, the time point label means: newly diagnosed GD, antithyroid drugs for less than 3 months. RNA was extracted from PBMCs in TRIzol for both TCR sequencing and RNA sequencing. These data also formed part of another study, on T cells in Graves' hyperthyroidism and ophthalmopathy.

Sample: peripheral blood mononuclear cells (PBMCs), taken at new diagnosis, from a patient treated with antithyroid drugs. These receptor sequences come from a man between 40 and 49 years old with Graves disease. Donor details come from another sample of the same person, matched by shared clones.

The V and J genes are TRBV28 and TRBJ2-7; TRBD2 matches at 9 bases. Losses at the gene ends were 8 bases for V and 0 bases for J; bases not matched to a gene: 8. CDR3 length: 15 residues. CDR1 MDHEN and CDR2 SYDVKM come from the germline V gene. CDR3 nucleotide sequence: TGTGCCAGCTTGGGGCTTAGCGGGAGCTCCTACGAGCAGTACTTC. Its protein product is CASLGLSGSSYEQYF.

This clonotype was found many times. The rearrangement joins TRBV2 to TRBJ2-5; a possible D gene is TRBD1 (5 bases). The CDR3 runs to 16 residues. V lost 3 bases and J lost 0, with 14 bases in between. CDR1 and CDR2 from the germline V gene are SNHLY and FYNNEI. The CDR3 sequence: CASSDIGVPHQETQYF. CDR3 bases: TGTGCCAGCAGTGATATAGGGGTCCCACACCAAGAGACCCAGTACTTC.

At least ten counts were recorded for this clonotype. The rearrangement uses TRBV2 and TRBJ2-3; D gene ambiguous. Trimming removed 1 base at V and 6 bases at J, with 11 bases between. The CDR3 is 14 amino acids. Looked up from germline, CDR1 is SNHLY and CDR2 is FYNNEI. Here the CDR3 reads CASSEVGSPDTQYF. In DNA form, the CDR3 reads TGTGCCAGCAGTGAAGTTGGTTCGCCCGATACGCAGTATTTT.

This clonotype has at least ten counts. This rearrangement joins TRBV12-3 or TRBV12-4 to TRBJ1-1; TRBD1 matches 7 bases. The V segment lost 9 bases and the J segment 4 bases; nucleotides outside the gene matches: 5. This CDR3 is built from 12 residues. CDR3 bases: TGTGCCAGTCGGGGACAGAGCACTGAAGCTTTCTTT. Translation gives CASRGQSTEAFF.

A word on this clonotype: A much larger clone is a single base away; this may be a read error. The CDR3 ends on some other residue instead of the conserved phenylalanine or tryptophan, so this is likely a read error. The J gene is TRBJ1-2, the V gene TRBV28; no firm D call. This CDR3 region has 13 residues. Trimming removed 2 bases from V and 6 bases from J, with 10 bases in between. Looked up from germline, CDR1 is MDHEN and CDR2 is SYDVKM. CDR3 DNA: TGTGCCAGCAGTTTAGGCATGCCCAATGGCTACACCCTC. Protein sequence: CASSLGMPNGYTL.